Here is one TCR beta chain with its context. This clone was counted only a few times. Its antigen specificity is not known. Base qualities are not provided; no much larger clone lies one nucleotide away. Other nucleotide sequences from this sample produce the same CDR3. Healthy HIV-negative adults with no recently reported acute infections or vaccinations were included as donors. Every donor was a Caucasian adult living in Nashville, Tennessee, USA. For unsorted samples, tens of millions of PBMCs were counted, and genomic DNA was extracted using the QIAamp DNA Blood Mini kit. Blood was obtained by leukapheresis, after which PBMCs were separated by Ficoll-Histopaque density gradient centrifugation and cryopreserved in liquid nitrogen vapor phase. The entry originates in a study of shared clonotypes between healthy human individuals (dated by TCRdb to the early 2020s). For context, the study as a whole: The cohort comprised a couple of women and a few men aged 18 to 49 years. Blood TCR repertoires of roughly five healthy adults were deeply sequenced to estimate repertoire size and the extent of clonotype sharing between individuals. Libraries were prepared and TCR repertoires were sequenced by different laboratories using diverse techniques, in order to increase sequencing depth and limit assay-specific biases. Between about 0.94 and 8.9 billion PBMCs per donor were obtained by leukapheresis.

Using the deep immunoSEQ assay, multiplex PCR amplified TCR CDR3 regions from genomic DNA. For each cell subset, the extracted genomic DNA was distributed evenly across all wells of several immunoSEQ 96-well plates, and each plate served as one replicate. For unsorted PBMC, 250 to 350 ng genomic DNA, equal to 25,000 to 35,000 T cell genomes, was loaded into each replicate PCR. Ten immunoSEQ deep assay plates were used to sequence unsorted PBMC genomic DNA. Purified libraries were measured with a Qubit 3.0 fluorometer, size-checked on a Bioanalyzer 2100, and measured again with the KAPA Library Quantification kit. A separate single-read 150-cycle Illumina NextSeq 550 flow cell was used to sequence each immunoSEQ 96-well plate. For the original study's pipeline: The immunoSEQ output contained only junctional sequences without quality scores, so filtering could not match that applied to full-length reads. To assign V/J genes and CDR3, sequences were annotated using PyIR, a Python wrapper for IgBLAST v1.9, with IMGT germline references. Reads were removed for weak V/J assignments (E-value above 1e-6), missing CDR3, stop codons, out-of-frame junctions, or ambiguous translated residues. V3J clonotypes were defined as sequences sharing an identical inferred V gene, J gene, and CDR3 amino acid sequence. Percentage overlap between repertoires was computed as shared unique clonotypes divided by the size of the smaller repertoire. Three approaches were used to assess repertoire richness: RTK rarefaction, the Chao1 estimator, and Recon v2.1 estimates of unobserved clonotypes. Imported from immuneACCESS, the table was reduced by TCRdb to in-frame sequences with V and J called. These copies leave out some clones; in studies compared against another copy, an unresolved V gene accounts for under half, and the cause of the remainder is not known. V, J and clone size were drawn from that table, and D and trimming were deduced from the DNA. The sample table holds about 460,000 clones, of which more than 70% were seen once. The top ten clonotypes cover more than 10% of the sample.

Beyond this particular receptor, the publication reports: The genetic and exposure-history diversity represented was limited by the small number of donors. Sampling was limited to blood, and TCR repertoires in tissue likely differ from TCR repertoires in blood. Pairwise subsampling indicated that sequencing depth was expected to affect the degree of clonotype sharing among donors.

Sequencing used PBMCs. This sequence originates from a woman aged 40 to 50 in good health. Some clones in this sample may be carry-over from other donors' samples.

The nucleotide sequence reads as follows: TGTGCCAGCAGCCCACTCAACACTGAAGCTTTCTTT. It encodes CASSPLNTEAFF. The chain is assembled from TRBV28 and TRBJ1-1; the D gene identity is not certain. V loses 6 bases of germline sequence and J loses 2 bases, and the interval between the two ends is 7 bases. As encoded in the germline V gene, CDR1 is MDHEN while CDR2 is SYDVKM. The CDR3 has 12 amino acids, counting the end cysteine and phenylalanine. Solely the CDR3 DNA is kept, with 36 bases framed from the first base.